Listed below are T cell receptor beta chains from one sample, sequenced in a study of read filtering for tumor transcriptome and immune sequencing. TCRdb redid the calling of the reads with MiXCR, one entry per CDR3 protein. The table includes approximately 58,000 distinct CDR3 sequences, roughly an eighth detected once. The sample was a population of CD138-negative cells sorted from bone marrow. These receptors all stem from a donor at least 40 years old with multiple myeloma. The CDR3 runs from the conserved cysteine through the conserved F or W. A D gene is named only where the DNA matches it firmly. Part of the rows lack a size; the others show once, few, many or a class for expanded clones.

d_gene: .; j_gene: TRBJ1-1; abundance: many; v_gene: TRBV12-3/TRBV12-4; CDR3aa: CASRPTGENTEAFF; CDR3nt: TGTGCCAGCAGACCGACGGGGGAGAACACTGAAGCTTTCTTT
d_gene: TRBD2; j_gene: TRBJ2-1; abundance: many; v_gene: TRBV12-3/TRBV12-4; CDR3aa: CASTAGAYNEQFF; CDR3nt: TGTGCCAGCACTGCGGGAGCCTACAATGAGCAGTTCTTC
d_gene: TRBD1; j_gene: TRBJ2-3; abundance: many; v_gene: TRBV5-1; CDR3aa: CASSTQGQGIDTQYF; CDR3nt: TGCGCCAGCAGTACACAAGGACAGGGGATAGATACGCAGTATTTT
d_gene: .; j_gene: TRBJ2-7; abundance: .; v_gene: TRBV11-2; CDR3aa: CASSLDRVSIEGPTSYEQYF; CDR3nt: TGTGCCAGCAGCTTAGATCGGGTCTCTATCGAGGGGCCGACCTCCTACGAGCAGTACTTC
d_gene: .; j_gene: TRBJ2-2; abundance: many; v_gene: TRBV24-1; CDR3aa: CATRGSEGRTGELFF; CDR3nt: TGTGCCACCAGAGGATCAGAAGGACGCACCGGGGAGCTGTTTTTT
d_gene: TRBD1; j_gene: TRBJ2-7; abundance: .; v_gene: TRBV20-1; CDR3aa: CSAESLGQGKGYEQYF; CDR3nt: TGCAGTGCTGAAAGCCTGGGACAGGGAAAAGGGTACGAGCAGTACTTC
d_gene: TRBD2; j_gene: TRBJ2-3; abundance: few; v_gene: TRBV7-8; CDR3aa: CASSSGTTLTDTQYF; CDR3nt: TGTGCCAGCAGCTCCGGGACTACTCTCACAGATACGCAGTATTTT
d_gene: .; j_gene: TRBJ2-3; abundance: few; v_gene: TRBV30; CDR3aa: CAWSGTAGPDTQYF; CDR3nt: TGTGCCTGGAGTGGAACCGCCGGGCCAGATACGCAGTATTTT
d_gene: .; j_gene: TRBJ1-4; abundance: many; v_gene: TRBV5-1; CDR3aa: CASSGQGGGEKLFF; CDR3nt: TGCGCCAGCAGCGGTCAAGGGGGTGGTGAAAAACTGTTTTTT
d_gene: TRBD1; j_gene: TRBJ2-7; abundance: many; v_gene: TRBV20-1; CDR3aa: CSASGTGAYEQYF; CDR3nt: TGCAGTGCGTCCGGGACAGGGGCCTACGAGCAGTACTTC
d_gene: .; j_gene: TRBJ2-7; abundance: many; v_gene: TRBV9; CDR3aa: CASSASGGLNEQYF; CDR3nt: TGTGCCAGCAGCGCGTCGGGGGGCCTGAACGAGCAGTACTTC
d_gene: .; j_gene: TRBJ2-1; abundance: many; v_gene: TRBV30; CDR3aa: CAWRSTEVKSQFF; CDR3nt: TGTGCCTGGAGATCGACCGAAGTTAAAAGCCAGTTCTTC
d_gene: .; j_gene: TRBJ1-2; abundance: .; v_gene: TRBV3-1; CDR3aa: CASSAQGNYGYTF; CDR3nt: TGTGCCAGCAGCGCACAGGGAAACTATGGCTACACCTTC
d_gene: .; j_gene: TRBJ1-5; abundance: many; v_gene: TRBV12-3/TRBV12-4; CDR3aa: CASSLEQINQPQHF; CDR3nt: TGTGCCAGCAGTTTGGAACAGATAAATCAGCCCCAGCATTTT
d_gene: TRBD2; j_gene: TRBJ2-2; abundance: many; v_gene: TRBV6-5; CDR3aa: CASSSRTLGRGGNTGELFF; CDR3nt: TGTGCCAGCAGTTCCAGGACTCTTGGGCGGGGGGGCAACACCGGGGAGCTGTTTTTT
d_gene: TRBD2; j_gene: TRBJ2-2; abundance: many; v_gene: TRBV20-1; CDR3aa: CSARERGANTGELFF; CDR3nt: TGCAGTGCTAGAGAGCGGGGGGCGAACACCGGGGAGCTGTTTTTT
d_gene: .; j_gene: TRBJ2-1; abundance: many; v_gene: TRBV19; CDR3aa: CASRAGIDEQFF; CDR3nt: TGTGCCAGTCGGGCGGGTATCGATGAGCAGTTCTTC
d_gene: .; j_gene: TRBJ1-1; abundance: many; v_gene: TRBV5-1; CDR3aa: CASSLVMTDFSTEAFF; CDR3nt: TGCGCCAGCAGCTTGGTAATGACGGACTTTTCCACTGAAGCTTTCTTT
d_gene: TRBD1; j_gene: TRBJ2-5; abundance: many; v_gene: TRBV20-1; CDR3aa: CSAEIQGVGQETQYF; CDR3nt: TGCAGTGCCGAAATACAGGGGGTAGGCCAAGAGACCCAGTACTTC
d_gene: TRBD2; j_gene: TRBJ2-1; abundance: many; v_gene: TRBV20-1; CDR3aa: CSARDRLTSGGVGEQFF; CDR3nt: TGCAGTGCTAGAGACCGACTTACTAGCGGGGGGGTGGGTGAGCAGTTCTTC
d_gene: .; j_gene: TRBJ2-6; abundance: many; v_gene: TRBV28; CDR3aa: CATEGTRSGANVLTF; CDR3nt: TGTGCCACCGAAGGGACCCGGTCAGGGGCCAACGTCCTGACTTTC
d_gene: .; j_gene: TRBJ2-7; abundance: many; v_gene: TRBV21-1; CDR3aa: CASSKVGRGSLRSYEQYF; CDR3nt: .
d_gene: TRBD1; j_gene: TRBJ2-5; abundance: many; v_gene: TRBV5-1; CDR3aa: CASSWGTGQETQYF; CDR3nt: TGCGCCAGCAGCTGGGGGACAGGCCAAGAGACCCAGTACTTC
d_gene: .; j_gene: TRBJ2-2; abundance: many; v_gene: TRBV24-1; CDR3aa: CATSDLWASGELFF; CDR3nt: TGTGCCACCAGTGATTTGTGGGCGTCCGGGGAGCTGTTTTTT
d_gene: TRBD2; j_gene: TRBJ2-7; abundance: many; v_gene: TRBV6-5; CDR3aa: CASSFSKLAASSYEQYF; CDR3nt: TGTGCCAGCAGTTTCTCCAAACTAGCGGCTAGCTCCTACGAGCAGTACTTC
d_gene: TRBD1; j_gene: TRBJ2-5; abundance: many; v_gene: TRBV29-1; CDR3aa: CSVDRAKTQYF; CDR3nt: TGCAGCGTAGACAGGGCAAAGACCCAGTACTTC
d_gene: TRBD1; j_gene: TRBJ1-2; abundance: few; v_gene: TRBV3-1; CDR3aa: CASSHTGGGYGYTF; CDR3nt: TGTGCCAGCAGCCATACAGGGGGCGGCTATGGCTACACCTTC
d_gene: TRBD2; j_gene: TRBJ2-2; abundance: many; v_gene: TRBV6-1; CDR3aa: CASSGGNVGTGELFF; CDR3nt: TGTGCCAGCAGCGGGGGGAATGTTGGCACCGGGGAGCTGTTTTTT
d_gene: .; j_gene: TRBJ2-6; abundance: many; v_gene: TRBV3-1; CDR3aa: CASSPKWGSSGANVLTF; CDR3nt: TGTGCCAGCAGCCCGAAGTGGGGCAGCTCTGGGGCCAACGTCCTGACTTTC
d_gene: TRBD1; j_gene: TRBJ1-5; abundance: many; v_gene: TRBV11-1; CDR3aa: CASSEQTGSDQPQHF; CDR3nt: TGTGCCAGCAGCGAACAGACAGGGTCGGATCAGCCCCAGCATTTT
d_gene: .; j_gene: TRBJ2-5; abundance: many; v_gene: TRBV7-9; CDR3aa: CASSLPPGDQQETQYF; CDR3nt: TGTGCCAGCAGCTTACCCCCAGGGGACCAGCAAGAGACCCAGTACTTC
d_gene: TRBD1; j_gene: TRBJ2-3; abundance: many; v_gene: TRBV5-1; CDR3aa: CASSLERQGATQYF; CDR3nt: TGCGCCAGCAGCTTGGAGCGACAGGGGGCGACGCAGTATTTT
d_gene: TRBD1; j_gene: TRBJ2-3; abundance: many; v_gene: TRBV29-1; CDR3aa: CSVRQTGAGDTQYF; CDR3nt: TGCAGCGTCCGGCAGACAGGGGCAGGAGATACGCAGTATTTT
d_gene: .; j_gene: TRBJ2-2; abundance: .; v_gene: TRBV7-3; CDR3aa: CASSLGFDTGELFF; CDR3nt: TGTGCCAGCAGCTTAGGGTTTGACACCGGGGAGCTGTTTTTT
d_gene: TRBD2; j_gene: TRBJ2-7; abundance: few; v_gene: TRBV4-1; CDR3aa: CASSQTSGGAPEQYF; CDR3nt: TGCGCCAGCAGCCAAACTAGCGGGGGGGCACCCGAGCAGTACTTC
d_gene: .; j_gene: TRBJ2-1; abundance: many; v_gene: TRBV7-3; CDR3aa: CASSTAGTQQFF; CDR3nt: TGTGCCAGCAGCACTGCCGGGACCCAGCAGTTCTTC
d_gene: TRBD1; j_gene: TRBJ2-3; abundance: many; v_gene: TRBV5-1; CDR3aa: CASSLRGQGGDTQYF; CDR3nt: TGCGCCAGCAGCTTGCGGGGACAGGGCGGAGATACGCAGTATTTT
d_gene: .; j_gene: TRBJ2-1; abundance: many; v_gene: TRBV7-8; CDR3aa: CASSLGLRSSYNEQFF; CDR3nt: TGTGCCAGCAGCTTAGGTCTCCGGAGCTCCTACAATGAGCAGTTCTTC
d_gene: .; j_gene: TRBJ2-7; abundance: many; v_gene: TRBV20-1; CDR3aa: CSASTIGVEQYF; CDR3nt: TGCAGTGCTAGTACCATAGGGGTCGAGCAGTACTTC
d_gene: .; j_gene: TRBJ2-5; abundance: many; v_gene: TRBV29-1; CDR3aa: CSVGTGETQYF; CDR3nt: TGCAGCGTTGGAACAGGGGAGACCCAGTACTTC
d_gene: TRBD1; j_gene: TRBJ2-7; abundance: many; v_gene: TRBV4-2; CDR3aa: CASSPSPRGRSYEQYF; CDR3nt: TGTGCCAGCAGCCCTTCCCCCAGGGGGCGAAGCTACGAGCAGTACTTC
d_gene: .; j_gene: TRBJ1-1; abundance: many; v_gene: TRBV5-4; CDR3aa: CASSEQGAGTEAFF; CDR3nt: TGTGCCAGCAGCGAACAGGGAGCTGGAACTGAAGCTTTCTTT